Listed below are T cell receptor beta chains from one sample, sequenced in a study of control samples from healthy donors and cancer patients. TCRdb's copy holds only in-frame clones and misses some; the assay was immunoSEQ multiplex PCR. The table shows tens of thousands of clones, with around 84% occurring only once. Material for sequencing was PBMCs. Receptors were obtained from a man aged 55-75 years with head and neck cancer. Each CDR3 is given with its conserved first and last residue. Fields, in order: D gene, J gene, clone size, V gene, CDR3 protein, CDR3 DNA. The D gene is left open where the match is weak. Part of the rows lack a size; the others show once, few, many or a class for expanded clones.

D gene: -; J gene: TRBJ2-1; clone size: -; V gene: TRBV5-1; CDR3 protein: CASSLLGGSTYNEQFF; CDR3 DNA: TGCGCCAGCAGCTTGTTGGGTGGGAGTACCTACAATGAGCAGTTCTTC
D gene: -; J gene: TRBJ2-2; clone size: -; V gene: TRBV15; CDR3 protein: CATSRVSGELFF; CDR3 DNA: TGTGCCACCAGCAGAGTTTCCGGGGAGCTGTTTTTT
D gene: -; J gene: TRBJ1-6; clone size: -; V gene: TRBV5-1; CDR3 protein: CASSVQDSPLHF; CDR3 DNA: TGCGCCAGCAGCGTGCAGGATTCACCCCTCCACTTT
D gene: -; J gene: TRBJ1-3; clone size: once; V gene: TRBV7-2; CDR3 protein: CASSFGRVAGNTIYF; CDR3 DNA: TGTGCCAGCAGCTTCGGCAGGGTAGCCGGAAACACCATATATTTT
D gene: -; J gene: TRBJ1-3; clone size: once; V gene: TRBV28; CDR3 protein: CASSPRVHSGNTIYF; CDR3 DNA: TGTGCCAGCAGCCCCAGGGTTCACTCTGGAAACACCATATATTTT
D gene: TRBD2; J gene: TRBJ2-7; clone size: -; V gene: TRBV5-1; CDR3 protein: CASSLGIAGTYEQYF; CDR3 DNA: TGCGCCAGCAGCTTGGGAATAGCGGGGACCTACGAGCAGTACTTC
D gene: -; J gene: TRBJ1-2; clone size: -; V gene: TRBV7-6; CDR3 protein: CASSLAGTGIYGYTF; CDR3 DNA: TGTGCCAGCAGCTTAGCGGGGACGGGGATTTATGGCTACACCTTC
D gene: TRBD1; J gene: TRBJ2-7; clone size: -; V gene: TRBV2; CDR3 protein: CASGQDLFLTKQGYEQYF; CDR3 DNA: TGTGCCAGCGGACAGGACCTCTTCCTGACGAAACAGGGATACGAGCAGTACTTC
D gene: TRBD2; J gene: TRBJ2-3; clone size: once; V gene: TRBV19; CDR3 protein: CASSIASGMLPDTQYF; CDR3 DNA: TGTGCCAGTAGTATTGCTAGCGGGATGCTCCCAGATACGCAGTATTTT
D gene: TRBD1; J gene: TRBJ1-1; clone size: -; V gene: TRBV27; CDR3 protein: CASTRQGATEAFF; CDR3 DNA: TGTGCCAGCACTCGACAGGGGGCGACTGAAGCTTTCTTT
D gene: -; J gene: TRBJ1-5; clone size: -; V gene: TRBV5-1; CDR3 protein: CASSSEPLRTQHF; CDR3 DNA: TGCGCCAGCAGCTCGGAACCGCTTCGGACCCAGCATTTT
D gene: -; J gene: TRBJ2-3; clone size: few; V gene: TRBV18; CDR3 protein: CASSPSGSTDTQYF; CDR3 DNA: TGTGCCAGCTCACCGAGTGGGAGCACAGATACGCAGTATTTT
D gene: -; J gene: TRBJ2-3; clone size: -; V gene: TRBV18; CDR3 protein: CASSPPEGTQYF; CDR3 DNA: TGTGCCAGCTCACCACCGGAGGGTACGCAGTATTTT
D gene: TRBD2; J gene: TRBJ2-1; clone size: -; V gene: TRBV2; CDR3 protein: CASSPAGLAPDEQFF; CDR3 DNA: TGTGCCAGCAGCCCCGCGGGACTAGCGCCCGATGAGCAGTTCTTC
D gene: TRBD1; J gene: TRBJ1-6; clone size: -; V gene: TRBV28; CDR3 protein: CASSPGGSDSPLHF; CDR3 DNA: TGTGCCAGCAGCCCAGGGGGCAGTGATTCACCCCTCCACTTT
D gene: -; J gene: TRBJ1-3; clone size: -; V gene: TRBV5-4; CDR3 protein: CASSLDIGLGGNTIYF; CDR3 DNA: TGTGCCAGCAGCTTGGATATAGGTCTAGGTGGAAACACCATATATTTT
D gene: -; J gene: TRBJ2-4; clone size: -; V gene: TRBV30; CDR3 protein: CAWRNPGSKNIQYF; CDR3 DNA: TGTGCCTGGCGGAACCCGGGGTCCAAAAACATTCAGTACTTC
D gene: -; J gene: TRBJ1-1; clone size: -; V gene: TRBV5-4; CDR3 protein: CASRSNTEAFF; CDR3 DNA: TGTGCCAGCAGATCGAACACTGAAGCTTTCTTT
D gene: -; J gene: TRBJ2-2; clone size: -; V gene: TRBV19; CDR3 protein: CASSPATGELFF; CDR3 DNA: TGTGCCAGTAGTCCCGCCACCGGGGAGCTGTTTTTT
D gene: -; J gene: TRBJ1-1; clone size: -; V gene: TRBV5-8; CDR3 protein: CASSYRVNTEAFF; CDR3 DNA: TGTGCCAGCAGCTACAGGGTGAACACTGAAGCTTTCTTT
D gene: -; J gene: TRBJ2-3; clone size: -; V gene: TRBV11-3; CDR3 protein: CASSLVHTFEGGAVQDTQYF; CDR3 DNA: TGTGCCAGCAGCTTAGTCCATACCTTTGAGGGGGGCGCGGTTCAAGATACGCAGTATTTT
D gene: TRBD1; J gene: TRBJ1-5; clone size: -; V gene: TRBV7-9; CDR3 protein: CASSVGQGNNQPQHF; CDR3 DNA: TGTGCCAGCAGCGTGGGACAGGGAAACAATCAGCCCCAGCATTTT
D gene: -; J gene: TRBJ2-2; clone size: once; V gene: TRBV6-5; CDR3 protein: CASSYSSGLNTGELFF; CDR3 DNA: TGTGCCAGCAGTTACTCTAGCGGACTGAACACCGGGGAGCTGTTTTTT
D gene: -; J gene: TRBJ1-6; clone size: once; V gene: TRBV5-1; CDR3 protein: CASSSSGHNNSPLHF; CDR3 DNA: TGCGCCAGCAGCAGCAGCGGACACAATAATTCACCCCTCCACTTT
D gene: -; J gene: TRBJ1-3; clone size: -; V gene: TRBV12-3/TRBV12-4; CDR3 protein: CASSRESATIYF; CDR3 DNA: TGTGCCAGCAGCCGCGAATCGGCCACCATATATTTT
D gene: TRBD1; J gene: TRBJ2-5; clone size: -; V gene: TRBV7-2; CDR3 protein: CASSPRQGAGETQYF; CDR3 DNA: TGTGCCAGCAGTCCGAGACAGGGGGCAGGGGAGACCCAGTACTTC
D gene: -; J gene: TRBJ2-1; clone size: many; V gene: TRBV29-1; CDR3 protein: CSVEGYNHQSAYNEQFF; CDR3 DNA: TGCAGCGTTGAAGGTTATAATCACCAGAGCGCCTACAATGAGCAGTTCTTC
D gene: TRBD1; J gene: TRBJ2-1; clone size: -; V gene: TRBV9; CDR3 protein: CASSGGTVPSYNEQFF; CDR3 DNA: TGTGCCAGCAGCGGGGGGACAGTCCCCTCCTACAATGAGCAGTTCTTC
D gene: TRBD2; J gene: TRBJ2-1; clone size: -; V gene: TRBV6-5; CDR3 protein: CASRVSGSNEQFF; CDR3 DNA: TGTGCCAGCAGGGTTAGCGGGAGCAATGAGCAGTTCTTC
D gene: -; J gene: TRBJ1-2; clone size: -; V gene: TRBV3-1/TRBV3-2; CDR3 protein: CASSQVHRGGGYGYTF; CDR3 DNA: TGTGCCAGCAGCCAAGTCCACCGGGGAGGGGGCTATGGCTACACCTTC
D gene: -; J gene: TRBJ1-5; clone size: once; V gene: TRBV10-1; CDR3 protein: CASSQNSNQPQHF; CDR3 DNA: TGCGCCAGCAGCCAGAATAGCAATCAGCCCCAGCATTTT
D gene: TRBD1; J gene: TRBJ2-5; clone size: -; V gene: TRBV3-1/TRBV3-2; CDR3 protein: CASSQVGQGARETQYF; CDR3 DNA: TGTGCCAGCAGCCAAGTAGGGCAGGGGGCGCGGGAGACCCAGTACTTC
D gene: -; J gene: TRBJ1-1; clone size: -; V gene: TRBV6-5; CDR3 protein: CASSHRAEAFF; CDR3 DNA: TGTGCCAGCAGTCACAGGGCTGAAGCTTTCTTT
D gene: TRBD2; J gene: TRBJ2-1; clone size: -; V gene: TRBV6-4; CDR3 protein: CARAPTSGPLGPYNEQFF; CDR3 DNA: TGTGCCAGGGCCCCGACTAGCGGGCCCCTGGGCCCCTACAATGAGCAGTTCTTC
D gene: -; J gene: TRBJ2-3; clone size: -; V gene: TRBV29-1; CDR3 protein: CSVEDPASALTDTQYF; CDR3 DNA: TGCAGCGTTGAAGATCCCGCTAGCGCCCTCACAGATACGCAGTATTTT
D gene: -; J gene: TRBJ1-2; clone size: -; V gene: TRBV7-2; CDR3 protein: CASSPSFVTYGYTF; CDR3 DNA: TGTGCCAGCAGCCCCTCCTTCGTCACGTATGGCTACACCTTC
D gene: TRBD1; J gene: TRBJ1-5; clone size: -; V gene: TRBV3-1/TRBV3-2; CDR3 protein: CASSPDRSNQPQHF; CDR3 DNA: TGTGCCAGCAGTCCGGACAGGAGCAATCAGCCCCAGCATTTT
D gene: -; J gene: TRBJ2-5; clone size: -; V gene: TRBV30; CDR3 protein: CAWSVSGQETQYF; CDR3 DNA: TGTGCCTGGAGTGTCTCCGGACAAGAGACCCAGTACTTC
D gene: -; J gene: TRBJ2-7; clone size: once; V gene: TRBV5-1; CDR3 protein: CASSLHGATLSYEQYF; CDR3 DNA: TGCGCCAGCAGCCTTCATGGGGCGACTCTCTCCTACGAGCAGTACTTC
D gene: -; J gene: TRBJ1-1; clone size: -; V gene: TRBV29-1; CDR3 protein: CSVGGQRFEAFF; CDR3 DNA: TGCAGCGTTGGTGGACAGAGATTTGAAGCTTTCTTT
D gene: TRBD1; J gene: TRBJ2-5; clone size: once; V gene: TRBV7-9; CDR3 protein: CASSLTGVTETQYF; CDR3 DNA: TGTGCCAGCAGCTTGACAGGGGTAACGGAGACCCAGTACTTC
D gene: -; J gene: TRBJ2-3; clone size: once; V gene: TRBV7-9; CDR3 protein: CASSLGTTYTDTQYF; CDR3 DNA: TGTGCCAGCAGCTTAGGGACTACCTACACAGATACGCAGTATTTT
D gene: TRBD2; J gene: TRBJ2-3; clone size: -; V gene: TRBV29-1; CDR3 protein: CSVNYGRRTDTQYF; CDR3 DNA: TGCAGCGTCAACTACGGGAGGCGCACAGATACGCAGTATTTT
D gene: -; J gene: TRBJ2-5; clone size: -; V gene: TRBV5-1; CDR3 protein: CASSLAGRGQETQYF; CDR3 DNA: TGCGCCAGCAGCTTGGCAGGCCGGGGGCAAGAGACCCAGTACTTC
D gene: -; J gene: TRBJ1-2; clone size: -; V gene: TRBV24-1; CDR3 protein: CATSDYGYGYTF; CDR3 DNA: TGTGCCACCAGTGATTATGGCTATGGCTACACCTTC
D gene: -; J gene: TRBJ1-4; clone size: once; V gene: TRBV14; CDR3 protein: CASSRETGDNEKLFF; CDR3 DNA: TGTGCCAGCAGCCGAGAGACAGGAGATAATGAAAAACTGTTTTTT
D gene: TRBD1; J gene: TRBJ1-1; clone size: once; V gene: TRBV4-1; CDR3 protein: CASSQPGQVRTEAFF; CDR3 DNA: TGCGCCAGCAGCCAGCCGGGACAGGTCAGAACTGAAGCTTTCTTT
D gene: -; J gene: TRBJ2-7; clone size: -; V gene: TRBV12-3/TRBV12-4; CDR3 protein: CASSLGWSSEQYF; CDR3 DNA: TGTGCCAGCAGTTTGGGCTGGAGTAGCGAGCAGTACTTC
D gene: TRBD1; J gene: TRBJ2-5; clone size: -; V gene: TRBV28; CDR3 protein: CASSLRTGTVKTQYF; CDR3 DNA: TGTGCCAGCAGTCTACGGACAGGTACGGTGAAGACCCAGTACTTC
D gene: TRBD2; J gene: TRBJ2-5; clone size: -; V gene: TRBV2; CDR3 protein: CASSRTSMRETQYF; CDR3 DNA: TGTGCCAGCAGTCGGACTAGCATGAGGGAGACCCAGTACTTC
D gene: TRBD2; J gene: TRBJ2-1; clone size: -; V gene: TRBV14; CDR3 protein: CASSLDFGLAVLNEQFF; CDR3 DNA: TGTGCCAGCAGTCTCGATTTCGGGCTAGCGGTCCTAAATGAGCAGTTCTTC
D gene: -; J gene: TRBJ2-1; clone size: -; V gene: TRBV5-1; CDR3 protein: CASRTQGKDNEQFF; CDR3 DNA: TGCGCCAGCAGAACCCAGGGGAAGGACAATGAGCAGTTCTTC
D gene: TRBD1; J gene: TRBJ1-4; clone size: -; V gene: TRBV10-3; CDR3 protein: CAISSGQGRSNEKLFF; CDR3 DNA: TGTGCCATCAGTAGCGGACAGGGCAGGTCTAATGAAAAACTGTTTTTT
D gene: -; J gene: TRBJ1-1; clone size: -; V gene: TRBV13; CDR3 protein: CASRWGTEAFF; CDR3 DNA: TGTGCCAGCAGATGGGGCACTGAAGCTTTCTTT
D gene: TRBD1; J gene: TRBJ1-1; clone size: once; V gene: TRBV29-1; CDR3 protein: CSVGTGMNTEAFF; CDR3 DNA: TGCAGCGTTGGGACAGGGATGAACACTGAAGCTTTCTTT
D gene: -; J gene: TRBJ1-1; clone size: medium-sized; V gene: TRBV7-9; CDR3 protein: CASSPKVQGGSQAFF; CDR3 DNA: TGTGCCAGCAGCCCCAAGGTACAGGGAGGTTCCCAAGCTTTCTTT
D gene: -; J gene: TRBJ1-4; clone size: few; V gene: TRBV30; CDR3 protein: CAWGLRSMELFF; CDR3 DNA: TGTGCCTGGGGCCTCAGGTCTATGGAACTGTTTTTT
D gene: -; J gene: TRBJ1-5; clone size: -; V gene: TRBV19; CDR3 protein: CASNPRNQPQHF; CDR3 DNA: TGTGCCAGTAACCCCCGCAATCAGCCCCAGCATTTT
D gene: TRBD1; J gene: TRBJ1-1; clone size: -; V gene: TRBV19; CDR3 protein: CASSIRGGTEAFF; CDR3 DNA: TGTGCCAGTAGTATCAGGGGGGGCACTGAAGCTTTCTTT
D gene: TRBD1; J gene: TRBJ1-1; clone size: -; V gene: TRBV19; CDR3 protein: CASMPGGVSTEAFF; CDR3 DNA: TGTGCCAGTATGCCAGGGGGGGTAAGCACTGAAGCTTTCTTT